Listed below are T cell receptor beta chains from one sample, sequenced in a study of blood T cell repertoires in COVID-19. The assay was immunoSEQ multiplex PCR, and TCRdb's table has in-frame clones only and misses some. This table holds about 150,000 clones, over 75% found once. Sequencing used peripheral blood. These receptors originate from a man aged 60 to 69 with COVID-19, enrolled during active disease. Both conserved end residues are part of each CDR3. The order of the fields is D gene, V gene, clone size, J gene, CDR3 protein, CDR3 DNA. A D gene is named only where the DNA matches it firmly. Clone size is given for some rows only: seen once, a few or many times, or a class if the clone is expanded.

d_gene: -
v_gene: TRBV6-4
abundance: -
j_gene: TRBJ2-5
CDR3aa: CASSDSIMSGRLATHETQYF
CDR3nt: TGTGCCAGCAGTGACTCGATAATGTCGGGCCGGCTAGCCACCCATGAGACCCAGTACTTC

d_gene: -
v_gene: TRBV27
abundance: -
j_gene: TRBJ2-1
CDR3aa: CASSSSITEQFF
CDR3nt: TGTGCCAGCAGTTCCTCCATTACAGAGCAGTTCTTC

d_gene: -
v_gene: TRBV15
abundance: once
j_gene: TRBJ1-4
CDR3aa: CATSAGFESEKLFF
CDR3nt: TGTGCCACCAGCGCAGGGTTTGAGAGTGAAAAACTGTTTTTT

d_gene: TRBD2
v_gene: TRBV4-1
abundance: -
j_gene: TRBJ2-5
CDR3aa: CASSQKGTSGTQETQYF
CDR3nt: TGCGCCAGCAGCCAGAAAGGGACTAGCGGGACCCAAGAGACCCAGTACTTC

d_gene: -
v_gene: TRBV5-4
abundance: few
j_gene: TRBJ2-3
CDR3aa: CAAGAGLRTDTQYF
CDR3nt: TGTGCCGCCGGGGCGGGACTCCGCACAGATACGCAGTATTTT

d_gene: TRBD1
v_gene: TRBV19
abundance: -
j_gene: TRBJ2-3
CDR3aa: CASSKGQFWSTDTQYF
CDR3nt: TGTGCCAGTAGTAAGGGACAGTTTTGGAGCACAGATACGCAGTATTTT

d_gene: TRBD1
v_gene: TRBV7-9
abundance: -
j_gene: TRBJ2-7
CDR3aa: CASNSQGVNYEQYF
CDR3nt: TGTGCCAGCAATTCCCAGGGGGTAAACTACGAGCAGTACTTC

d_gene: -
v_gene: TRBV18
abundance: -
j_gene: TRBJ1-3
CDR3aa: CASSPVTGRNTIYF
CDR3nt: TGTGCCAGCTCACCCGTTACAGGGAGAAACACCATATATTTT

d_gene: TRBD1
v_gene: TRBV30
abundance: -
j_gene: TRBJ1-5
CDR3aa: CAWRDRGRLQPQHF
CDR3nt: TGTGCCTGGAGGGACAGGGGACGACTTCAGCCCCAGCATTTT

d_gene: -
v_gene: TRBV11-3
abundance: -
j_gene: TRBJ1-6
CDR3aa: CASSLATGNSPLHF
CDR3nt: TGTGCCAGCAGCTTAGCGACGGGAAATTCACCCCTCCACTTT

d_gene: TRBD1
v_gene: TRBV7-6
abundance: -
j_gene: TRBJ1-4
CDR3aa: CASSGGQGNEKLFF
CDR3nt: TGTGCCAGCAGCGGAGGACAGGGAAATGAAAAACTGTTTTTT